This T cell receptor (beta chain) was sequenced during a study of cytomegalovirus exposure and HLA in healthy donors. On this clone itself: The antigen is not known. At one of its ends the junction is not consistent with the germline gene, which may arise from a read error.

PCR amplification relied on 60 Vbeta primers (plus 13 Jbeta primers). Measured with immunoSEQ multiplex PCR; TCRdb has only the in-frame clones, and not every one. This sample yields about 200,000 clones, of which around three quarters are seen a single time; approximately 2% belongs to the top ten. General study results and limits: A later look showed TCR association rates differing by HLA locus, highest for DRB1 and lowest for HLA-C. Presence/absence analyses assumed roughly uniform sequencing depth across donors, which may not hold.

Germline CDR1 reads SEHNR; CDR2 reads FQNEAQ (reference sequence). The CDR3 has 15 amino acids. Sequencing was done on a sample of PBMCs. This chain connects TRBV7-9 to TRBJ2-7, with 9 positions matching TRBD1. The receptor's source is a man aged 25-45 years in good health and CMV-seronegative. Written as DNA, the CDR3 is TGTTCCAGCAGCTCCCCCGAACAGGGGGCAGGCGAGCAGTACTTC. This translates into CSSSSPEQGAGEQYF. Full variable domain (remainder filled in from reference TRBV7-9 and TRBJ2-7): DTGVSQNPRHKITKRGQNVTFRCDPISEHNRLYWYRQTLGQGPEFLTYFQNEAQLEKSRLLSDRFSAERPKGSFSTLEIQRTEQGDSAMYLCSSSSPEQGAGEQYFGPGTRLTVT.